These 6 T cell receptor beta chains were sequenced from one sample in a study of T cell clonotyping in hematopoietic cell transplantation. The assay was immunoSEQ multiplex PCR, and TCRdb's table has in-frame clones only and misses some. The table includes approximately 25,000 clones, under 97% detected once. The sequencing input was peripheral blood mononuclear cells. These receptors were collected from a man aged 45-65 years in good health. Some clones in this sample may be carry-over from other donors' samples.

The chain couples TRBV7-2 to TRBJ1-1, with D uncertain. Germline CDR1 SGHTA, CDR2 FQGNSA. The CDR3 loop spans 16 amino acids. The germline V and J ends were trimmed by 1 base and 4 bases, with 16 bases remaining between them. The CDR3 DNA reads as TGTGCCAGCAGCTTAGTACGGGGAGATTTAGGCACTGAAGCTTTCTTT. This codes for CASSLVRGDLGTEAFF.

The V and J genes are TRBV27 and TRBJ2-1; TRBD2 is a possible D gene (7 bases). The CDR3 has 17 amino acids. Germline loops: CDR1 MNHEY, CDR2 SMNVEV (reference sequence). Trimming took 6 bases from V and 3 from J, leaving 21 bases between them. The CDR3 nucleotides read TGTGCCAGCAGGGGTTCTGGCGGGGGCCGTAACTACAATGAGCAGTTCTTC. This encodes CASRGSGGGRNYNEQFF.

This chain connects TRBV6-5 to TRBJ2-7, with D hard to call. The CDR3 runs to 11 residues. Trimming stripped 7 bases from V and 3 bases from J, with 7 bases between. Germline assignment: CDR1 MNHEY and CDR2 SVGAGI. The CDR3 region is CASKLIYEQYF. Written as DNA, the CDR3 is TGTGCCAGCAAGCTCATCTACGAGCAGTACTTC.

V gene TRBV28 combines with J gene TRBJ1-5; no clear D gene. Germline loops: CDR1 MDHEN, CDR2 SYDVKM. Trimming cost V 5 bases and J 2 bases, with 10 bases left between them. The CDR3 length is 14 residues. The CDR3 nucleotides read TGTGCCAGCAGTCCTTATGGCGGCAATCAGCCCCAGCATTTT. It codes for CASSPYGGNQPQHF.

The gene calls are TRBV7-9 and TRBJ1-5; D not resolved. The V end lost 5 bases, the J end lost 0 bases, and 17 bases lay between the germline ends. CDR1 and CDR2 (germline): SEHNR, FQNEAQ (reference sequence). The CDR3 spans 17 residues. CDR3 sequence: CASSPLRTEYSNQPQHF. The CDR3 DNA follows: TGTGCCAGCAGCCCCCTTAGGACCGAATATAGCAATCAGCCCCAGCATTTT. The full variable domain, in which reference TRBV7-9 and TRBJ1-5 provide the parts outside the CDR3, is DTGVSQNPRHKITKRGQNVTFRCDPISEHNRLYWYRQTLGQGPEFLTYFQNEAQLEKSRLLSDRFSAERPKGSFSTLEIQRTEQGDSAMYLCASSPLRTEYSNQPQHFGDGTRLSIL.

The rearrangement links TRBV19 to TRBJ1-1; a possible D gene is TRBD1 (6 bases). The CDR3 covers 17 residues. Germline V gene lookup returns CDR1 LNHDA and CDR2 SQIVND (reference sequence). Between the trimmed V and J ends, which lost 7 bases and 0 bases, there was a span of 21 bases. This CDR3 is CASTLRSGALMNTEAFF. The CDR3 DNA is TGTGCCAGTACTCTCCGGTCGGGGGCCCTTATGAACACTGAAGCTTTCTTT.